These 9 T cell receptor beta chains originate from one sample sequenced in a study of OX40 agonist ivuxolimab in advanced cancers. Profiled with immunoSEQ multiplex PCR; TCRdb holds only in-frame clones, not every one. The sample holds about 53,000 clones; 80% to 90% are singletons and the top ten take about a tenth. Material: CD4+ or CD8+ T cells sorted from blood, obtained in a trial of the OX40 agonist ivuxolimab. These receptors were collected from an adult with an advanced solid tumor such as melanoma, head and neck, liver or kidney cancer.

The rearrangement links TRBV18 to TRBJ2-2; the D is unclear. This CDR3 is 16 amino acids long. The V gene lost 0 bases and the J gene lost 0 bases, with 8 bases spanning the gap. CDR1 and CDR2 (germline): KGHSH, LQKENI. As DNA, the CDR3 is TGTGCCAGCTCACCACCCGCAGCGCCGAACACCGGGGAGCTGTTTTTT. It specifies CASSPPAAPNTGELFF.

This clone was observed once. J is TRBJ2-7 and V is TRBV28, with D perhaps TRBD1 (5 bases). V dropped 6 bases and J dropped 3 bases, with 9 bases sitting between them. Germline V gene sequence: CDR1 MDHEN, CDR2 SYDVKM. The CDR3 consists of 12 residues. The CDR3 DNA sequence: TGTGCCAGCAGGCCCCAGGGCTACGAGCAGTACTTC. It codes for CASRPQGYEQYF.

The CDR3 nucleotides are TGTGCCAGCAGCCCCCTGGGTCTACAGGGAACCTATGGCTACACCTTC. It codes for CASSPLGLQGTYGYTF. The chain uses TRBV5-6 and TRBJ1-2; D might be TRBD1 (6 bases). The CDR3 loop spans 16 amino acids. With 4 bases removed from V and 4 bases from J, the gap between germline ends came to 20 bases. CDR1 is SGHDT, CDR2 YYEEEE, per germline. Complete variable domain (other parts from reference TRBV5-6 and TRBJ1-2): DAGVTQSPTHLIKTRGQQVTLRCSPKSGHDTVSWYQQALGQGPQFIFQYYEEEERQRGNFPDRFSGHQFPNYSSELNVNALLLGDSALYLCASSPLGLQGTYGYTFGSGTRLTVV.

This chain links TRBV2 with TRBJ1-2, with TRBD1 identical over 8 bases. Germline CDR1 SNHLY, CDR2 FYNNEI. The CDR3 length is 14 residues. V shed 2 bases and J 7 bases; nucleotides not matched to a gene: 6. CDR3 amino acids: CASSENAGGIGYTF. CDR3 DNA: TGTGCCAGCAGTGAAAATGCAGGGGGCATTGGCTACACCTTC.

V and J are TRBV28 and TRBJ2-7; tentatively, D is TRBD1 (6 bases). The CDR3 runs to 14 residues. Germline CDR1 and CDR2: MDHEN and SYDVKM. Between the trimmed V and J ends, which lost 1 base and 3 bases, there was a span of 10 bases. As DNA, the CDR3 is TGTGCCAGCAGTTTATACAGGGCGAGCTACGAGCAGTACTTC. Translation gives CASSLYRASYEQYF.

The chain recombines TRBV9 with TRBJ2-3, with 7 bases lining up with TRBD2. The trim removed 4 bases at V and 2 bases at J, leaving 7 bases unmatched. The V gene's germline CDR1 is SGDLS and CDR2 YYNGEE. The CDR3 contains 15 residues. The DNA of the CDR3 is TGTGCCAGCAGCTCACAAGCGGGATACACAGATACGCAGTATTTT. The encoded protein is CASSSQAGYTDTQYF.

The rearrangement joins TRBV19 to TRBJ2-5; D is unclear. The ends were cut back, 5 bases at V and 1 base at J, with 11 bases in the middle. The CDR3 has 14 amino acids. Germline CDR1 is LNHDA and CDR2 is SQIVND (reference sequence). The CDR3: CASSAMGVQETQYF. The CDR3 nucleotides read TGTGCCAGTAGTGCAATGGGCGTCCAAGAGACCCAGTACTTC.

The sample holds one count of this clone. The CDR3 loop reads CASSPKAGGETQYF. The CDR3, as DNA: TGTGCCAGCAGTCCCAAAGCGGGGGGGGAGACCCAGTACTTC. The chain combines TRBV6-6 with TRBJ2-5; 10 nucleotides agree with TRBD2. Losses at the gene ends were 5 bases for V and 5 bases for J; bases not matched to a gene: 5. In germline, CDR1 is MNHNY, CDR2 SVGAGI (reference sequence). The CDR3 totals 14 residues.

The chain has TRBV29-1 and TRBJ2-3; D call uncertain. This CDR3 has 12 amino acids. Trimming stripped 6 bases from V and 0 bases from J, with 7 bases between. Germline V gene lookup returns CDR1 SQVTM and CDR2 ANQGSEA. The CDR3 loop reads CSVGPSTDTQYF. The CDR3 DNA reads as TGCAGCGTAGGACCCAGCACAGATACGCAGTATTTT.